These 23 T cell receptor beta chains share one sample of origin, sequenced in a study of response to subunit inactivated influenza vaccine. TCRdb re-called the RT-PCR reads through MiXCR, storing one row per CDR3 protein. The sample shows about 240,000 distinct CDR3 sequences, over 9% of them seen only once. The specimen was non-naive T cells sorted from PBMCs, collected roughly 2 weeks before vaccination. These TCRs come from a man aged 50-59 years who received an inactivated influenza vaccine.

This clonotype showed up just a few times. CDR3 DNA: TGCAGCGTTAGGTTCTTAGGACAAGCAGAGACCCAGTACTTC. It codes for CSVRFLGQAETQYF. The V gene is TRBV29-1, the J gene TRBJ2-5; possible D gene TRBD1, 5 bases. CDR1 is SQVTM and CDR2 is ANQGSEA in the germline V gene. The V gene lost 5 bases and the J gene lost 4 bases, with 17 bases spanning the gap. The CDR3 contains 14 residues.

In its sample, this clonotype was seen many times. The rearrangement uses TRBV5-1 and TRBJ1-1; possibly TRBD1 for D (5 bases). CDR1 is SGHRS and CDR2 is YFSETQ in the germline V gene. CDR3 length equals 16 residues. Trimming removed 4 bases at V and 4 bases at J, with 20 bases between. The CDR3 nucleotides read TGCGCCAGCAGCATCGGGACTGGGATTCGTGGCACTGAAGCTTTCTTT. It codes for CASSIGTGIRGTEAFF. The whole variable domain, filled in from reference TRBV5-1 and TRBJ1-1, reads KAGVTQTPRYLIKTRGQQVTLSCSPISGHRSVSWYQQTPGQGLQFLFEYFSETQRNKGNFPGRFSGRQFSNSRSEMNVSTLELGDSALYLCASSIGTGIRGTEAFFGQGTRLTVV.

This clonotype was recorded many times. The V and J genes are TRBV5-6 and TRBJ2-7; TRBD2 agrees at 9 bases. Germline trimming cut 5 bases from V and 5 bases from J; bases unmatched to any gene: 17. The CDR3 sequence is 17 residues long. Germline CDR1 and CDR2: SGHDT and YYEEEE. The CDR3 nucleotides are TGTGCCAGCAGTTTACCGGGACAGTGGACTAGCGTCGACGAGCAGTACTTC. Protein: CASSLPGQWTSVDEQYF.

This clonotype was detected only a few times. The rearrangement uses TRBV9 and TRBJ2-1; 8 nucleotides line up with TRBD2. This CDR3 comprises 16 residues. J was trimmed by 6 bases and V by 0 bases; bases with no gene match: 8. Germline assignment: CDR1 SGDLS and CDR2 YYNGEE. The DNA of the CDR3 is TGTGCCAGCAGCGTAGGTCCTAGCGGGTCGAGCAATGAGCAGTTCTTC. As protein: CASSVGPSGSSNEQFF. The variable domain in full, completed from reference TRBV9 and TRBJ2-1, reads DSGVTQTPKHLITATGQRVTLRCSPRSGDLSVYWYQQSLDQGLQFLIQYYNGEERAKGNILERFSAQQFPDLHSELNLSSLELGDSALYFCASSVGPSGSSNEQFFGPGTRLTVL.

This clonotype was picked up a small number of times. The genes are TRBV4-2 and TRBJ2-5; TRBD2 aligns across 8 bases. V lost 2 bases to trimming and J lost 3 bases; unmatched junction nucleotides: 2. Germline CDR1 and CDR2: LGHNA and YNFKEQ. The length of the CDR3 is 14 residues. The CDR3 DNA sequence: TGTGCCAGCAGCCAACCGGGAGGGAAAGAGACCCAGTACTTC. The encoded protein is CASSQPGGKETQYF.

This clonotype was seen many times. The chain uses TRBV7-9 and TRBJ2-1; 8 bases agree with TRBD1. This CDR3 is built from 15 residues. V was clipped by 4 bases and J by 4 bases; unmatched bases: 6. The germline gives CDR1 SEHNR, CDR2 FQNEAQ (reference sequence). CDR3 sequence reads: CASSSWDRRYNEQFF. In nucleotides, the CDR3 is TGTGCCAGCAGCTCCTGGGACAGGAGATACAATGAGCAGTTCTTC. Full variable domain (outside the CDR3, taken from reference TRBV7-9 and TRBJ2-1): DTGVSQNPRHKITKRGQNVTFRCDPISEHNRLYWYRQTLGQGPEFLTYFQNEAQLEKSRLLSDRFSAERPKGSFSTLEIQRTEQGDSAMYLCASSSWDRRYNEQFFGPGTRLTVL.

This clonotype has more than one count but fewer than ten. The CDR3: CASSQDLVGGVEVYEQYF. In DNA, the CDR3 is TGCGCCAGCAGCCAAGATCTGGTGGGAGGGGTCGAGGTGTACGAGCAGTACTTC. The chain has TRBV4-3 and TRBJ2-7; 7 nucleotides align to TRBD2. This CDR3 spans 18 amino acids. Germline V gene lookup returns CDR1 LGHNA and CDR2 YSLEER. V shed 0 bases, J shed 4 bases, and the junction held 15 bases outside the gene matches.

The chain combines TRBV10-3 with TRBJ1-2, with 7 positions matching TRBD1. The CDR3 length is 14 residues. Trimming cost V 10 bases and J 8 bases; bases outside gene matches: 16. CDR1 is ENHRY, CDR2 SYGVKD, per germline. CDR3 in amino acids: CATPAKGATEGYTF. DNA of the CDR3: TGTGCCACCCCCGCTAAGGGGGCAACGGAGGGCTACACCTTC.

This chain connects TRBV5-1 to TRBJ2-7; 8 bases line up with TRBD1. Germline V CDR1 and CDR2: SGHRS, YFSETQ. V trimming: 3 bases; J trimming: 5 bases; junction bases outside the gene matches: 7. The CDR3 totals 14 residues. The CDR3 here is CASSSTGGTHEQYF. The CDR3 DNA follows: TGCGCCAGCAGCTCTACAGGGGGTACCCACGAGCAGTACTTC.

There are many counts of this clonotype. The chain links TRBV4-2 to TRBJ2-1; 9 positions match TRBD2. The ends lost 0 bases at V and 6 bases at J; junction bases unmatched: 9. This CDR3 contains 17 residues. CDR1 LGHNA and CDR2 YNFKEQ come from the germline V gene. The CDR3 is CASSQDWRGLAANEQFF. CDR3 in DNA: TGTGCCAGCAGCCAAGACTGGAGGGGACTAGCCGCCAATGAGCAGTTCTTC.

This clonotype came up many times. The chain links TRBV3-1 to TRBJ2-3, with TRBD2 matching over 10 bases. The CDR3 is 16 residues long. CDR1 and CDR2 (germline): LGHDT, YNNKEL (reference sequence). V shed 0 bases and J 1 base; nucleotides not matched to a gene: 1. The CDR3 DNA sequence: TGTGCCAGCAGCCAAGAGCTAGCGGGGGGCACAGATACGCAGTATTTT. Translated: CASSQELAGGTDTQYF.

The chain joins TRBV6-1 to TRBJ2-7; D possibly corresponds to TRBD2 (5 bases). This CDR3 spans 15 amino acids. V was shortened by 4 bases and J by 0 bases, with 13 bases between the two germline ends. The germline V gene has CDR1 MNHNS and CDR2 SASEGT. The CDR3 DNA sequence: TGTGCCAGCAGTGCGCGAGGTGGGAGCTCCTACGAGCAGTACTTC. This sequence encodes CASSARGGSSYEQYF.

The J gene is TRBJ2-3, the V gene TRBV11-3; D possibly corresponds to TRBD2 (5 bases). The CDR3 runs 13 residues. CDR1 and CDR2 (germline): SGHNT, YENEEA. V was trimmed by 0 bases and J by 6 bases, leaving 7 bases between them. CDR3 residues: CASSLDRRDTQYF. The CDR3, as DNA: TGTGCCAGCAGCTTAGATCGGAGGGATACGCAGTATTTT.

The gene calls are TRBV28 and TRBJ1-5; unclear D gene. V lost 3 bases, J lost 6 bases, and 12 bases lay in between. This CDR3 has 14 amino acids. The germline CDR1 and CDR2 sequences are MDHEN and SYDVKM. The CDR3 nucleotides are TGTGCCAGCAGTTTCGTCAGCGGTGGTCAGCCCCAGCATTTT. This gives the protein CASSFVSGGQPQHF.

The rearrangement links TRBV10-3 to TRBJ2-7, with TRBD2 as a possible D gene (7 bases). V lost 4 bases and J 7 bases, leaving 14 bases between the germline ends. Germline V gene lookup returns CDR1 ENHRY and CDR2 SYGVKD. This CDR3 is built from 13 residues. The CDR3 is CAISGGGPAEQYF. The DNA of the CDR3 is TGTGCCATCAGTGGGGGGGGCCCCGCGGAGCAGTACTTC.

The sample holds a few counts of this clonotype. The chain has TRBV6-2 or TRBV6-3 and TRBJ2-3, with TRBD1 matching 10 bases. CDR1 is MNHEY, CDR2 SVGEGT, per germline. CDR3 size: 15 residues. V shed 6 bases, J shed 0 bases, and the junction held 3 bases outside the gene matches. CDR3 in amino acids: CASSKGQGSTDTQYF. The DNA of the CDR3 is TGTGCCAGCAGCAAGGGACAGGGGAGCACAGATACGCAGTATTTT.

The V and J genes are TRBV6-5 and TRBJ2-1, with 7 bases matching TRBD2. V lost 4 bases and J lost 0; bases outside the gene matches: 9. This CDR3 has 17 amino acids. Germline CDR1 reads MNHEY; CDR2 reads SVGAGI. CDR3 sequence (DNA): TGTGCCAGCAGTTCGACGACTAGCCCTAGCTCCTACAATGAGCAGTTCTTC. Its translation: CASSSTTSPSSYNEQFF.

This clonotype occurred a few times. V usage is TRBV12-3 or TRBV12-4 and J usage is TRBJ1-3; no clear D gene. Deletions cut 7 bases from V and 0 bases from J, with 10 bases between. The CDR3 sequence is 14 residues long. CDR3 DNA sequence: TGTGCCAGCATTGGGCAGAGCTCTGGAAACACCATATATTTT. Its protein is CASIGQSSGNTIYF.

In this sample, this clonotype turned up a few times. This chain uses TRBV12-3 or TRBV12-4 with TRBJ2-3; 8 nucleotides match TRBD2. J was trimmed by 1 base and V by 4 bases; bases with no gene match: 1. The CDR3 contains 14 residues. In DNA, the CDR3 is TGTGCCAGCAGTTATAGCGGGGGCACAGATACGCAGTATTTT. This sequence encodes CASSYSGGTDTQYF.

The J gene is TRBJ2-1, the V gene TRBV2; 8 bases fit TRBD2. The CDR3 runs 16 residues. Germline V gene lookup returns CDR1 SNHLY and CDR2 FYNNEI. Trimming removed 6 bases from V and 8 bases from J; junction bases left unmatched: 15. The CDR3 loop reads CASRASAGGGGHEQFF. DNA for the CDR3: TGTGCCAGCAGAGCTTCGGCGGGGGGAGGCGGGCATGAGCAGTTCTTC.

The chain employs TRBV11-2 and TRBJ2-3; 14 nucleotides match TRBD2. The J segment lost 4 bases and the V segment lost 2 bases, leaving 14 bases of the junction unmatched. There are 20 residues in the CDR3. Germline V CDR1 and CDR2: SGHAT, FQNNGV. The CDR3: CASSLRGGTSGSVSSDTQYF. DNA for the CDR3: TGTGCCAGCAGCTTACGGGGGGGGACTAGCGGGAGTGTGAGTTCAGATACGCAGTATTTT.

This chain's CDR3 is CASSDRVGETQYF. DNA of the CDR3: TGTGCCAGCAGTGACAGGGTTGGAGAGACCCAGTACTTC. The rearrangement joins TRBV6-1 to TRBJ2-5, with D possibly being TRBD1 (5 bases). Germline V CDR1 and CDR2: MNHNS, SASEGT. CDR3 length: 13 amino acids. Trimming shortened V by 3 bases and J by 4 bases, and 9 bases separated the two germline ends.

This clonotype was counted only a few times. V usage is TRBV7-2 and J usage is TRBJ2-7; 10 positions match TRBD2. This CDR3 is 15 amino acids long. Trimming cost V 4 bases and J 5 bases; bases outside gene matches: 8. Germline V gene data show CDR1 as SGHTA and CDR2 as FQGNSA. The CDR3 region has the DNA TGTGCCAGCAGCTACCGGGTTAGCGGGAGGAACGAGCAGTACTTC. The encoded protein is CASSYRVSGRNEQYF.